Listed below are T cell receptor beta chains from one sample, sequenced in a study of blood T cell repertoires in COVID-19. The protocol was immunoSEQ multiplex PCR, while the TCRdb copy is restricted to in-frame clones and leaves out a portion. The repertoire consists of approximately 75,000 clones, with around 74% occurring once and the leading ten covering approximately 2.4%. Sequencing input: peripheral blood. These TCRs come from a human donor with acute or convalescent COVID-19. The donor label of this sample is uncertain. The CDR3 runs from the conserved cysteine through the conserved F or W. D genes are given only for firm matches. Clone size is stated in some rows and not others, as once, few, many or a class when expanded.

CDR3 DNA | CDR3 protein | V gene | D gene | clone size | J gene
TGTGCCAGCAGCTTAGCGCGCCTAGCGGGAGTCACAGATACGCAGTATTTT | CASSLARLAGVTDTQYF | TRBV7-2 | TRBD2 | NA | TRBJ2-3
TGTGCCAGCAGCGGACGGGGGGCCTCCTACAATGAGCAGTTCTTC | CASSGRGASYNEQFF | TRBV7-9 | NA | NA | TRBJ2-1
TGTGCCAGCAGTTTACGGAGCAATCAGCCCCAGCATTTT | CASSLRSNQPQHF | TRBV6-5 | NA | NA | TRBJ1-5
TGTGCCAGTAACCTCGGGGGGCCCCCCGGGGAGCTGTTTTTT | CASNLGGPPGELFF | TRBV19 | NA | NA | TRBJ2-2
TGTGCCAGCAGCCAGACCGATAGCGGGAGCACAGATACGCAGTATTTT | CASSQTDSGSTDTQYF | TRBV4-2 | TRBD2 | NA | TRBJ2-3
TGTGCCAGTAGGCAACTAGCGGGGGGTAGGAATGAGCAGTTCTTC | CASRQLAGGRNEQFF | TRBV19 | TRBD2 | once | TRBJ2-1
TGTGCCAGCAGCTACCCAGGGACAGCTGGAAACACCATATATTTT | CASSYPGTAGNTIYF | TRBV5-8 | TRBD1 | NA | TRBJ1-3
TGTGCCAGCAGTTTGACTTCCGGGGAGCTGTTTTTT | CASSLTSGELFF | TRBV28 | NA | NA | TRBJ2-2
TGTGCCATCAGTGGTAGCGGCCACCCAGGCGATGAGCAGTTCTTC | CAISGSGHPGDEQFF | TRBV10-3 | NA | NA | TRBJ2-1
TGTGCCAGCAGCCGAGACCTAGCGGGACCCGGGGTGAGCACAGATACGCAGTATTTT | CASSRDLAGPGVSTDTQYF | TRBV7-6 | TRBD2 | NA | TRBJ2-3
TGTGCCAGCAGTTCTGGAAATCGGGATTCACCCCTCCACTTT | CASSSGNRDSPLHF | TRBV28 | NA | few | TRBJ1-6
TGCAGTGCTAGAGATGAGCCCCAGCAGTACTTC | CSARDEPQQYF | TRBV20-1 | NA | NA | TRBJ2-7
TGTGCCAGCAGCGCAAGGTTAGGGGGTGGCACAGATACGCAGTATTTT | CASSARLGGGTDTQYF | TRBV21-1 | NA | NA | TRBJ2-3
TGTGCCAGCAGCCCGGAGAGGGATTCACCCCTCCACTTT | CASSPERDSPLHF | TRBV2 | NA | NA | TRBJ1-6
TGTGCCAGCAGTAGGCAGGGGAATTCCTACGAGCAGTACTTC | CASSRQGNSYEQYF | TRBV14 | NA | NA | TRBJ2-7
TGTGCCAGCAGGGCGGGGGGGTACGCCGGGGAGCTGTTTTTT | CASRAGGYAGELFF | TRBV6-5 | TRBD2 | NA | TRBJ2-2
TGCAGTGCCAGTAGCGGGAGTGTGACCGGGGAGCTGTTTTTT | CSASSGSVTGELFF | TRBV20-1 | TRBD2 | once | TRBJ2-2
TGTGCCTGGCATCGGGACAGACCTTATGGCTACACCTTC | CAWHRDRPYGYTF | TRBV30 | TRBD1 | NA | TRBJ1-2
TGTGCCAGCAACCCCTCATCATTCAGCGGGGGTTGGTACAATGAGCAGTTCTTC | CASNPSSFSGGWYNEQFF | TRBV9 | TRBD2 | NA | TRBJ2-1
TGTGCCAGCAGCCTGCCCCGGGACAGGGACACCGGGGAGCTGTTTTTT | CASSLPRDRDTGELFF | TRBV3-1/TRBV3-2 | TRBD1 | NA | TRBJ2-2
TGTGCCAGCAGCCAAGATGGGGCCGGGACAGGGGGGGAAAAACTGTTTTTT | CASSQDGAGTGGEKLFF | TRBV3-1/TRBV3-2 | TRBD1 | NA | TRBJ1-4
TGTGCCAGCAACGGACAACTGCGGAACACCGGGGAGCTGTTTTTT | CASNGQLRNTGELFF | TRBV28 | NA | NA | TRBJ2-2
TGTGCCAGCAGTTACGACAGGCGTTCACCCCTCCACTTT | CASSYDRRSPLHF | TRBV12-3/TRBV12-4 | NA | NA | TRBJ1-6
TGTGCCAGCAGGCTGAACAGGGGGGCCTATAATGGCTACACCTTC | CASRLNRGAYNGYTF | TRBV7-2 | TRBD1 | NA | TRBJ1-2
TGCGCCAGCAGCTTGTCTGGGACTGAAGAAGAGACCCAGTACTTC | CASSLSGTEEETQYF | TRBV5-1 | NA | NA | TRBJ2-5
TGTGCCACGGGACTAGCGGGGGACGGGGAGCTGTTTTTT | CATGLAGDGELFF | TRBV10-3 | TRBD2 | NA | TRBJ2-2
TGCGCCAGCAGCTTGGGACCCTCTAGCGGGGGCTTATACAATGAGCAGTTCTTC | CASSLGPSSGGLYNEQFF | TRBV5-1 | TRBD2 | NA | TRBJ2-1
TGTGCCAGCAGCCAAGGACAGGGCAGGAATTCACCCCTCCACTTT | CASSQGQGRNSPLHF | TRBV28 | TRBD1 | few | TRBJ1-6